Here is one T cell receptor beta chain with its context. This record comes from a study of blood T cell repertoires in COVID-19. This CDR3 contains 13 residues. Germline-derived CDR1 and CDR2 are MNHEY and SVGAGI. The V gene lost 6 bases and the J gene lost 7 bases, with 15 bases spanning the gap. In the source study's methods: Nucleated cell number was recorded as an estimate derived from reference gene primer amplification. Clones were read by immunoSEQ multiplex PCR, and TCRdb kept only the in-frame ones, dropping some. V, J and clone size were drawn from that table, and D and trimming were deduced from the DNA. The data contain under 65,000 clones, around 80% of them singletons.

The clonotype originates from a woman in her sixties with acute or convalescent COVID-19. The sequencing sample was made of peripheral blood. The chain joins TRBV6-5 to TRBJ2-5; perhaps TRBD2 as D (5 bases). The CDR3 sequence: CASRGGGWGTQYF. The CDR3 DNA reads TGTGCCAGCAGGGGCGGCGGGTGGGGGACCCAGTACTTC.